These T cell receptor beta chains were read from a single sample in a study of OX40 agonist ivuxolimab in advanced cancers. Produced via immunoSEQ multiplex PCR; TCRdb's table is partial and in-frame only. This table has tens of thousands of clones, roughly 86% appearing once. Source: CD4+ or CD8+ T cells sorted from blood, taken in a trial of the OX40 agonist ivuxolimab. The origin of the receptors is an adult with an advanced solid tumor such as melanoma, head and neck, liver or kidney cancer. CDR3s include the opening cysteine and the closing phenylalanine or tryptophan. Each record gives: D gene, V gene, clone size, J gene, CDR3 protein, CDR3 DNA. The D gene is left open where the match is weak. Only part of the rows carry a size: once, few, many, or a class if the clone is expanded.

>NA|TRBV28|NA|TRBJ1-5
CASSRGRTNQPQHF
TGTGCCAGCAGTCGCGGACGGACCAATCAGCCCCAGCATTTT
>NA|TRBV7-8|few|TRBJ2-3
CASSHPKGGRSTDTQYF
TGTGCCAGCAGCCACCCCAAGGGTGGGCGCAGCACAGATACGCAGTATTTT
>NA|TRBV30|NA|TRBJ2-2
CAQDQGRTGELFF
TGTGCTCAAGATCAGGGGCGCACCGGGGAGCTGTTTTTT
>NA|TRBV19|NA|TRBJ1-2
CATKDSSNYGYTF
TGTGCCACTAAGGACAGTAGCAACTATGGCTACACCTTC
>TRBD2|TRBV18|NA|TRBJ2-5
CASSATSGVQETQYF
TGTGCCAGCTCTGCCACTAGCGGGGTACAAGAGACCCAGTACTTC
>NA|TRBV6-5|few|TRBJ2-7
CASSYSSAYEQYF
TGTGCCAGCAGTTACTCGAGCGCTTACGAGCAGTACTTC
>NA|TRBV7-8|NA|TRBJ2-1
CASSIRLDNEQFF
TGTGCCAGCAGCATACGACTTGACAATGAGCAGTTCTTC
>NA|TRBV7-8|once|TRBJ2-2
CASSLREGRGGELFF
TGTGCCAGCAGCTTACGCGAGGGGCGGGGCGGGGAGCTGTTTTTT
>TRBD1|TRBV15|once|TRBJ2-7
CATSRDRGPYEQYF
TGTGCCACCAGCAGGGACAGGGGGCCCTACGAGCAGTACTTC
>NA|TRBV30|NA|TRBJ1-5
CAWSSGTYSNQPQHF
TGTGCCTGGAGTTCCGGGACCTATAGCAATCAGCCCCAGCATTTT
>NA|TRBV10-3|once|TRBJ2-5
CAISEGRVKETQYF
TGTGCCATCAGTGAGGGCAGGGTCAAAGAGACCCAGTACTTC
>TRBD2|TRBV30|NA|TRBJ2-5
CAWSLGLAGGPFRETQYF
TGTGCCTGGAGTCTCGGACTAGCGGGGGGGCCTTTCCGAGAGACCCAGTACTTC
>NA|TRBV5-1|NA|TRBJ2-5
CASSTGTSLNAETQYF
TGCGCCAGCAGCACCGGGACATCCCTAAATGCGGAGACCCAGTACTTC
>NA|TRBV7-2|once|TRBJ1-2
CASSLGTNYGYTF
TGTGCCAGCAGCTTAGGCACCAACTATGGCTACACCTTC
>NA|TRBV29-1|NA|TRBJ1-1
CSVDGPRGAFF
TGCAGCGTTGATGGCCCCAGGGGTGCTTTCTTT
>NA|TRBV6-1|NA|TRBJ2-3
CASSARARRTDTQYF
TGTGCCAGCAGTGCCCGGGCCAGGCGCACAGATACGCAGTATTTT
>NA|TRBV5-1|once|TRBJ2-7
CASKSATGRDEQYF
TGCGCCAGCAAGAGCGCGACAGGGAGGGACGAGCAGTACTTC
>TRBD2|TRBV5-8|NA|TRBJ2-4
CASSLESGRGIQYF
TGTGCCAGCAGCTTGGAGAGCGGGAGGGGCATTCAGTACTTC
>TRBD1|TRBV2|NA|TRBJ1-2
CASSVRQGAGIYGYTF
TGTGCCAGCAGTGTGCGGCAGGGGGCCGGTATCTATGGCTACACCTTC
>NA|TRBV30|NA|TRBJ1-3
CAWAEGSGNTIYF
TGTGCCTGGGCAGAGGGCTCTGGAAACACCATATATTTT
>NA|TRBV14|NA|TRBJ1-1
CASSPPVGGFGTEAFF
TGTGCCAGCAGCCCACCGGTCGGGGGCTTTGGCACTGAAGCTTTCTTT
>NA|TRBV6-4|NA|TRBJ2-1
CASSDSPGGNNEQFF
TGTGCCAGCAGTGACTCGCCGGGGGGCAACAATGAGCAGTTCTTC
>NA|TRBV28|NA|TRBJ2-7
CASSRVTYEQYF
TGTGCCAGCAGCAGGGTAACCTACGAGCAGTACTTC
>TRBD1|TRBV7-2|NA|TRBJ1-1
CASSEQGMNTEAFF
TGTGCCAGCAGCGAACAGGGGATGAACACTGAAGCTTTCTTT
>NA|TRBV9|NA|TRBJ1-1
CASRPYRGGAEAFF
TGTGCCAGCCGCCCATATCGGGGGGGGGCTGAAGCTTTCTTT
>TRBD2|TRBV7-9|NA|TRBJ2-1
CASSPRSAASGWNEQFF
TGTGCCAGCAGCCCCCGGTCGGCGGCTAGCGGGTGGAATGAGCAGTTCTTC
>TRBD1|TRBV2|NA|TRBJ2-7
CASIEGTGDEQYF
TGTGCCAGCATTGAGGGAACAGGGGATGAGCAGTACTTC
>NA|TRBV7-8|NA|TRBJ2-7
CASSQGALAGSGEQYF
TGTGCCAGCAGCCAGGGGGCCCTAGCGGGGTCAGGCGAGCAGTACTTC
>TRBD1|TRBV5-5|NA|TRBJ2-3
CASSYPAQGARTDTQYF
TGTGCCAGCAGTTATCCTGCGCAGGGGGCTAGGACAGATACGCAGTATTTT
>TRBD2|TRBV28|NA|TRBJ2-5
CASSLGTSGGETQYF
TGTGCCAGCAGTTTGGGGACTAGCGGGGGAGAGACCCAGTACTTC
>NA|TRBV4-1|NA|TRBJ2-7
CASSQDWASGEQYF
TGCGCCAGCAGCCAAGATTGGGCTTCTGGCGAGCAGTACTTC
>TRBD1|TRBV7-9|NA|TRBJ1-1
CASSPLGYRGIVMNTEAFF
TGTGCCAGCAGCCCCCTGGGGTACAGGGGTATAGTCATGAACACTGAAGCTTTCTTT
>NA|TRBV19|NA|TRBJ1-1
CASSESGSTTEAFF
TGTGCCAGTAGTGAGTCTGGCTCGACCACTGAAGCTTTCTTT
>TRBD1|TRBV2|once|TRBJ2-5
CASGWTGGRETQYF
TGTGCCAGCGGATGGACAGGGGGCAGGGAGACCCAGTACTTC
>NA|TRBV6-4|NA|TRBJ1-1
CASSAMENTEAFF
TGTGCCAGCAGTGCTATGGAGAACACTGAAGCTTTCTTT
>NA|TRBV10-3|NA|TRBJ2-5
CAISESGQGKETQYF
TGTGCCATCAGTGAGTCTGGGCAGGGAAAAGAGACCCAGTACTTC
>NA|TRBV7-2|NA|TRBJ1-5
CASSSQGYNQPQHF
TGTGCCAGCAGCTCACAGGGATACAATCAGCCCCAGCATTTT
>NA|TRBV9|NA|TRBJ2-1
CASSVYGGEQFF
TGTGCCAGCAGCGTATACGGGGGCGAGCAGTTCTTC
>NA|TRBV10-2|NA|TRBJ2-6
CASSLASGANVLTF
TGCGCCAGCAGCCTAGCATCTGGGGCCAACGTCCTGACTTTC
>TRBD2|TRBV5-1|NA|TRBJ2-3
CASSLATSGTQYF
TGCGCCAGCAGCTTGGCGACTAGCGGTACGCAGTATTTT
>TRBD2|TRBV4-1|NA|TRBJ2-3
CASSPPHGGAADTQYF
TGCGCCAGCAGCCCTCCCCACGGGGGGGCCGCAGATACGCAGTATTTT
>NA|TRBV10-3|NA|TRBJ2-1
CAIKETKTGSEQFF
TGTGCCATCAAAGAGACGAAAACAGGGAGTGAGCAGTTCTTC
>TRBD1|TRBV30|NA|TRBJ2-7
CAWSVLGDRDYEQYF
TGTGCCTGGAGTGTACTAGGAGACAGGGATTACGAGCAGTACTTC
>NA|TRBV14|once|TRBJ2-7
CASSQDTGTYEQYF
TGTGCCAGCAGCCAAGATACAGGGACCTACGAGCAGTACTTC
>NA|TRBV30|NA|TRBJ1-1
CAWSMGFQSEAFF
TGTGCCTGGAGTATGGGGTTTCAATCTGAAGCTTTCTTT